This is a list of T cell receptor beta chains from one sample in a study of CD8 T cells in Susac syndrome. Each CDR3 protein is one row after TCRdb ran MiXCR on the immunoSEQ multiplex PCR reads. The repertoire holds 150,000 to 200,000 distinct CDR3 sequences, with 93% as singletons. Specimen: CD4+ T cells from PBMCs. These receptors were collected from a human donor in good health. CDR3s include the opening cysteine and the closing phenylalanine or tryptophan. Fields, in order: V gene, clone size, J gene, D gene, CDR3 protein, CDR3 DNA. D genes are given only for firm matches. Only part of the rows carry a size: once, few, many, or a class if the clone is expanded.

V gene: TRBV20-1; clone size: -; J gene: TRBJ2-5; D gene: -; CDR3 protein: CSARMMTSIQETQYF; CDR3 DNA: TGCAGTGCTAGAATGATGACCTCCATCCAAGAGACCCAGTACTTC
V gene: TRBV12-3/TRBV12-4; clone size: -; J gene: TRBJ2-5; D gene: TRBD1; CDR3 protein: CASSPQETGFRETQYF; CDR3 DNA: TGTGCCAGCAGTCCGCAGGAGACAGGGTTTCGAGAGACCCAGTACTTC
V gene: TRBV19; clone size: once; J gene: TRBJ1-2; D gene: -; CDR3 protein: CASSREKRGNYGYTF; CDR3 DNA: TGTGCCAGTAGTAGAGAGAAAAGGGGGAACTATGGCTACACCTTC
V gene: TRBV20-1; clone size: -; J gene: TRBJ1-1; D gene: -; CDR3 protein: CSAPWLTGTEAFF; CDR3 DNA: TGCAGTGCGCCCTGGTTAACGGGAACTGAAGCTTTCTTT
V gene: TRBV3-1; clone size: -; J gene: TRBJ2-2; D gene: TRBD2; CDR3 protein: CASNRGGTGELFF; CDR3 DNA: TGTGCCAGCAACCGGGGGGGCACCGGGGAGCTGTTTTTT
V gene: TRBV12-3/TRBV12-4; clone size: -; J gene: TRBJ1-2; D gene: -; CDR3 protein: CASSLQRGHYGYTF; CDR3 DNA: TGTGCCAGCAGTTTACAGAGAGGGCACTATGGCTACACCTTC
V gene: TRBV29-1; clone size: -; J gene: TRBJ1-1; D gene: -; CDR3 protein: CSVGFSEAFF; CDR3 DNA: TGCAGCGTTGGGTTCTCTGAAGCTTTCTTT
V gene: TRBV2; clone size: -; J gene: TRBJ1-2; D gene: -; CDR3 protein: CASKLRPTDGYTF; CDR3 DNA: TGTGCCAGCAAATTGCGACCGACTGATGGCTACACCTTC
V gene: TRBV10-3; clone size: -; J gene: TRBJ1-2; D gene: -; CDR3 protein: CAISGGNGYTF; CDR3 DNA: TGTGCCATCAGTGGGGGGAACGGCTACACCTTC
V gene: TRBV6-2/TRBV6-3; clone size: -; J gene: TRBJ2-3; D gene: TRBD2; CDR3 protein: CASSSQRGSSTDTQYF; CDR3 DNA: TGTGCCAGCAGTTCCCAGCGGGGGAGTAGCACAGATACGCAGTATTTT
V gene: TRBV2; clone size: -; J gene: TRBJ1-1; D gene: TRBD1; CDR3 protein: CASLIQGVGTEAFF; CDR3 DNA: TGTGCCAGCCTTATACAGGGGGTCGGCACTGAAGCTTTCTTT
V gene: TRBV20-1; clone size: once; J gene: TRBJ2-7; D gene: TRBD2; CDR3 protein: CSAGDYLNYEQYF; CDR3 DNA: TGCAGTGCCGGGGACTACTTAAACTACGAGCAGTACTTC
V gene: TRBV2; clone size: -; J gene: TRBJ1-1; D gene: TRBD1; CDR3 protein: CASSVNRGGLGFNTEAFF; CDR3 DNA: TGTGCCAGCAGTGTCAACAGGGGGGGTTTAGGTTTCAACACTGAAGCTTTCTTT
V gene: TRBV20-1; clone size: -; J gene: TRBJ2-1; D gene: -; CDR3 protein: CSARVPIREQFF; CDR3 DNA: TGCAGTGCTAGAGTACCTATTCGAGAGCAGTTCTTC
V gene: TRBV11-2; clone size: -; J gene: TRBJ1-5; D gene: -; CDR3 protein: CASSFRLHNQPQHF; CDR3 DNA: TGTGCCAGCAGCTTCCGACTGCACAATCAGCCCCAGCATTTT
V gene: TRBV30; clone size: -; J gene: TRBJ2-2; D gene: -; CDR3 protein: CAWGEAGELFF; CDR3 DNA: TGTGCCTGGGGGGAGGCCGGGGAGCTGTTTTTT
V gene: TRBV15; clone size: few; J gene: TRBJ2-7; D gene: TRBD1; CDR3 protein: CATSRGTGGYEQYF; CDR3 DNA: TGTGCCACCAGCAGAGGGACAGGAGGCTACGAGCAGTACTTC
V gene: TRBV20-1; clone size: few; J gene: TRBJ2-3; D gene: TRBD2; CDR3 protein: CSAGLAGGTDTQYF; CDR3 DNA: TGCAGTGCTGGACTAGCGGGGGGCACAGATACGCAGTATTTT
V gene: TRBV5-1; clone size: -; J gene: TRBJ2-1; D gene: -; CDR3 protein: CASSTLGGVSYNEQFF; CDR3 DNA: TGCGCCAGCAGCACCCTTGGCGGGGTCTCCTACAATGAGCAGTTCTTC
V gene: TRBV7-8; clone size: -; J gene: TRBJ1-6; D gene: TRBD1; CDR3 protein: CASSLSQTGKGSPLHF; CDR3 DNA: TGTGCCAGCAGCTTAAGCCAGACAGGGAAGGGTTCACCCCTCCACTTT
V gene: TRBV6-6; clone size: once; J gene: TRBJ1-1; D gene: -; CDR3 protein: CASTFFGDTEAFF; CDR3 DNA: TGTGCCAGCACCTTTTTTGGGGACACTGAAGCTTTCTTT
V gene: TRBV6-1; clone size: -; J gene: TRBJ2-5; D gene: TRBD2; CDR3 protein: CASSTSGTQETQYF; CDR3 DNA: TGTGCCAGCTCCACTAGCGGGACCCAAGAGACCCAGTACTTC
V gene: TRBV20-1; clone size: -; J gene: TRBJ2-7; D gene: -; CDR3 protein: CSAREGGSYEQYF; CDR3 DNA: TGCAGTGCTAGAGAGGGGGGCTCCTACGAGCAGTACTTC
V gene: TRBV3-1; clone size: -; J gene: TRBJ1-4; D gene: -; CDR3 protein: CASSQERGEKLFF; CDR3 DNA: TGTGCCAGCAGCCAAGAGCGCGGTGAAAAACTGTTTTTT
V gene: TRBV13; clone size: once; J gene: TRBJ2-6; D gene: TRBD1; CDR3 protein: CASSSPRQGQHSGANVLTF; CDR3 DNA: TGTGCCAGCAGCTCCCCTCGACAGGGCCAGCATTCTGGGGCCAACGTCCTGACTTTC
V gene: TRBV2; clone size: -; J gene: TRBJ2-2; D gene: TRBD2; CDR3 protein: CASQGLAETGELFF; CDR3 DNA: TGTGCCAGCCAGGGACTAGCGGAAACCGGGGAGCTGTTTTTT
V gene: TRBV10-2; clone size: once; J gene: TRBJ2-5; D gene: TRBD1; CDR3 protein: CATGTAQETQYF; CDR3 DNA: TGCGCCACTGGGACAGCCCAAGAGACCCAGTACTTC
V gene: TRBV18; clone size: -; J gene: TRBJ2-5; D gene: -; CDR3 protein: CASSQGPIQETQYF; CDR3 DNA: TGTGCCAGCTCACAGGGCCCCATCCAAGAGACCCAGTACTTC
V gene: TRBV13; clone size: -; J gene: TRBJ2-2; D gene: -; CDR3 protein: CASSRGRQGVGELFF; CDR3 DNA: TGTGCCAGCAGCCGGGGGAGACAGGGTGTCGGGGAGCTGTTTTTT
V gene: TRBV12-3/TRBV12-4; clone size: -; J gene: TRBJ2-1; D gene: -; CDR3 protein: CASIHHGAGSYNEQFF; CDR3 DNA: TGTGCCAGCATCCACCACGGGGCGGGCTCCTACAATGAGCAGTTCTTC
V gene: TRBV15; clone size: -; J gene: TRBJ2-3; D gene: -; CDR3 protein: CATSRSGASTDTQYF; CDR3 DNA: TGTGCCACCAGCAGGAGTGGGGCTAGCACAGATACGCAGTATTTT
V gene: TRBV7-9; clone size: once; J gene: TRBJ2-5; D gene: -; CDR3 protein: CASSLVAYQETQYF; CDR3 DNA: TGTGCCAGCAGCTTAGTGGCCTACCAAGAGACCCAGTACTTC
V gene: TRBV11-2; clone size: -; J gene: TRBJ2-7; D gene: -; CDR3 protein: CASSSASAYEQYF; CDR3 DNA: TGTGCCAGCTCCTCCGCCAGCGCCTACGAGCAGTACTTC
V gene: TRBV20-1; clone size: -; J gene: TRBJ2-7; D gene: -; CDR3 protein: CSARDPQGRYEQYF; CDR3 DNA: TGCAGTGCTAGAGACCCTCAGGGTAGATACGAGCAGTACTTC
V gene: TRBV30; clone size: -; J gene: TRBJ1-2; D gene: -; CDR3 protein: CAYSGNYGYTF; CDR3 DNA: TGTGCCTATTCAGGGAACTATGGCTACACCTTC
V gene: TRBV3-1; clone size: once; J gene: TRBJ1-2; D gene: TRBD1; CDR3 protein: CASSQEGQGYYGYTF; CDR3 DNA: TGTGCCAGCAGCCAAGAGGGACAGGGGTACTATGGCTACACCTTC
V gene: TRBV29-1; clone size: -; J gene: TRBJ1-2; D gene: TRBD1; CDR3 protein: CSVAGQGYKHGGGGYTF; CDR3 DNA: TGCAGCGTCGCAGGACAGGGGTATAAACATGGCGGGGGTGGCTACACCTTC
V gene: TRBV19; clone size: -; J gene: TRBJ2-7; D gene: -; CDR3 protein: CASSQPGRITYEQYF; CDR3 DNA: TGTGCCAGTAGTCAACCGGGACGGATAACCTACGAGCAGTACTTC
V gene: TRBV29-1; clone size: -; J gene: TRBJ2-5; D gene: -; CDR3 protein: CSVEQGSRTQYF; CDR3 DNA: TGCAGCGTTGAACAGGGTTCGCGGACCCAGTACTTC
V gene: TRBV29-1; clone size: -; J gene: TRBJ2-4; D gene: TRBD2; CDR3 protein: CSVEVTSGSDIQYF; CDR3 DNA: TGCAGCGTTGAAGTGACTAGCGGGTCAGACATTCAGTACTTC
V gene: TRBV6-5; clone size: -; J gene: TRBJ1-6; D gene: -; CDR3 protein: CASSAGTNSPLHF; CDR3 DNA: TGTGCCAGCAGTGCAGGGACCAATTCACCCCTCCACTTT
V gene: TRBV19; clone size: -; J gene: TRBJ1-1; D gene: TRBD1; CDR3 protein: CASSIPGTGVTEAFF; CDR3 DNA: TGTGCCAGTAGCATTCCCGGGACAGGGGTCACTGAAGCTTTCTTT
V gene: TRBV5-1; clone size: -; J gene: TRBJ2-3; D gene: TRBD2; CDR3 protein: CASSPGTSGDTQYF; CDR3 DNA: TGCGCCAGCAGCCCCGGGACTAGCGGTGATACGCAGTATTTT
V gene: TRBV5-1; clone size: -; J gene: TRBJ2-5; D gene: -; CDR3 protein: CASSWEGQDGETQYF; CDR3 DNA: TGCGCCAGCAGCTGGGAGGGACAGGACGGAGAGACCCAGTACTTC
V gene: TRBV6-5; clone size: -; J gene: TRBJ1-6; D gene: -; CDR3 protein: CASRPTGPGSPLHF; CDR3 DNA: TGTGCCAGCAGACCGACAGGCCCCGGTTCACCCCTCCACTTT
V gene: TRBV2; clone size: -; J gene: TRBJ2-2; D gene: TRBD2; CDR3 protein: CASSPSGAGELFF; CDR3 DNA: TGTGCCAGCAGCCCTAGCGGGGCCGGGGAGCTGTTTTTT
V gene: TRBV20-1; clone size: -; J gene: TRBJ1-2; D gene: -; CDR3 protein: CSAERGKTYGYTF; CDR3 DNA: TGCAGTGCCGAGAGAGGAAAGACCTATGGCTACACCTTC
V gene: TRBV12-5; clone size: -; J gene: TRBJ1-1; D gene: -; CDR3 protein: CASGGGMNTEAFF; CDR3 DNA: TGTGCTAGTGGGGGAGGGATGAACACTGAAGCTTTCTTT
V gene: TRBV3-1; clone size: -; J gene: TRBJ1-2; D gene: -; CDR3 protein: CASSQGQLNYGYTF; CDR3 DNA: TGTGCCAGCAGCCAAGGACAGCTAAACTATGGCTACACCTTC
V gene: TRBV20-1; clone size: -; J gene: TRBJ2-3; D gene: TRBD2; CDR3 protein: CSAILTSGGTDTQYF; CDR3 DNA: TGCAGTGCTATTCTTACTAGCGGGGGCACAGATACGCAGTATTTT
V gene: TRBV11-1; clone size: -; J gene: TRBJ1-2; D gene: -; CDR3 protein: CASSLAGTLRSYTF; CDR3 DNA: TGTGCCAGCAGCTTAGCTGGGACACTTCGGAGCTACACCTTC
V gene: TRBV2; clone size: -; J gene: TRBJ1-1; D gene: -; CDR3 protein: CASNGWTVNTEAFF; CDR3 DNA: TGTGCCAGCAACGGATGGACAGTGAACACTGAAGCTTTCTTT
V gene: TRBV6-5; clone size: -; J gene: TRBJ2-7; D gene: TRBD2; CDR3 protein: CAVRGGSYEQYF; CDR3 DNA: TGTGCCGTCCGGGGGGGCTCATACGAGCAGTACTTC
V gene: TRBV29-1; clone size: -; J gene: TRBJ2-7; D gene: -; CDR3 protein: CSVEGQGMNEQYF; CDR3 DNA: TGCAGCGTTGAAGGGCAGGGAATGAACGAGCAGTACTTC
V gene: TRBV29-1; clone size: -; J gene: TRBJ1-5; D gene: -; CDR3 protein: CSARTGINQPQHF; CDR3 DNA: TGCAGCGCCCGAACAGGGATCAATCAGCCCCAGCATTTT